This entry concerns a single TCR beta chain. TCRdb's table, derived via immunoSEQ multiplex PCR, lists solely in-frame clones and lacks some. Of around 500,000 clones detected, 60% to 85% appear once; the ten largest clones hold approximately 13%. CDR3 length equals 16 residues. Between the trimmed V and J ends, which lost 5 bases and 3 bases, there was a span of 17 bases. Germline V lookup: CDR1 MNHNY, CDR2 SVGAGI (reference sequence). The sample comes from a study of shared clonotypes between healthy human individuals. The specimen was PBMCs. V is TRBV6-6 and J is TRBJ1-5; possibly TRBD1 for D (5 bases). The origin of this receptor is a woman between 35 and 50 years old in good health. Some clones in this sample may be carry-over from other donors' samples. Here the CDR3 reads CASSPDKGYSNQPQHF. The CDR3 DNA reads TGTGCCAGCAGTCCCGACAAGGGGTATTCCAATCAGCCCCAGCATTTT.